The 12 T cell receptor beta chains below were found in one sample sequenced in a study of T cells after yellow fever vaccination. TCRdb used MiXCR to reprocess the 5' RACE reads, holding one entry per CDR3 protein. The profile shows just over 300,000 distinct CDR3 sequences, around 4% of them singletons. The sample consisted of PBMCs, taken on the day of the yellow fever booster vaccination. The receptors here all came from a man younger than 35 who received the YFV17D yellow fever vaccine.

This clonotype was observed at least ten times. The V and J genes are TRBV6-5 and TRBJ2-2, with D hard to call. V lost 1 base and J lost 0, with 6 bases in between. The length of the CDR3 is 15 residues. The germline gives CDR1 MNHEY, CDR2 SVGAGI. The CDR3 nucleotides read TGTGCCAGCAGTTACTTCAGAGCGAACACCGGGGAGCTGTTTTTT. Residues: CASSYFRANTGELFF.

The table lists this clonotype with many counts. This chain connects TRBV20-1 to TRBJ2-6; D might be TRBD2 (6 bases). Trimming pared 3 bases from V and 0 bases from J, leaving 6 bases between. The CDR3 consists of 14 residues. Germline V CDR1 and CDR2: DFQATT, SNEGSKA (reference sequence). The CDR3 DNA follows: TGCAGTGCTAGGGGGGGCTCTGGGGCCAACGTCCTGACTTTC. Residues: CSARGGSGANVLTF.

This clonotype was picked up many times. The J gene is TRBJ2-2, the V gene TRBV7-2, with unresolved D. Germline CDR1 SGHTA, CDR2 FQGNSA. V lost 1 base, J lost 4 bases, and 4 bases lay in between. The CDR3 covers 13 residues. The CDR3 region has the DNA TGTGCCAGCAGCTTAGTGAGCACCGGGGAGCTGTTTTTT. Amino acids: CASSLVSTGELFF.

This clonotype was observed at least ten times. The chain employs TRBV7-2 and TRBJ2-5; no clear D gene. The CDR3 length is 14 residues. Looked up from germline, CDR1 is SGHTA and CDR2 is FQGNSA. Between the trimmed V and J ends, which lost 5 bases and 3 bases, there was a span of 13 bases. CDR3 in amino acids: CASSIDSIKETQYF. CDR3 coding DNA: TGTGCCAGCAGCATCGACTCTATTAAAGAGACCCAGTACTTC.

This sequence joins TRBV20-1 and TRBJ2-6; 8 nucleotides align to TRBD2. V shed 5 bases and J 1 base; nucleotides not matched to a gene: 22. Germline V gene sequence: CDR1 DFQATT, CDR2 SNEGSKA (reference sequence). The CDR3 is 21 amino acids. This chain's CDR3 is CSARRATGGGWLFSGANVLTF. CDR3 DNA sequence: TGCAGTGCTCGCCGTGCTACGGGGGGGGGATGGCTGTTTTCTGGGGCCAACGTCCTGACTTTC.

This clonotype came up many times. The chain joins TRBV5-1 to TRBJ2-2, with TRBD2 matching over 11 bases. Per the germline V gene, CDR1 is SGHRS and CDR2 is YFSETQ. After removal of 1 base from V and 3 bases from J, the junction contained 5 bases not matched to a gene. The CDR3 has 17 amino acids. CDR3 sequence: CASSLMTSGDHTGELFF. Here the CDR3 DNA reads TGCGCCAGCAGCTTGATGACTAGCGGGGATCACACCGGGGAGCTGTTTTTT.

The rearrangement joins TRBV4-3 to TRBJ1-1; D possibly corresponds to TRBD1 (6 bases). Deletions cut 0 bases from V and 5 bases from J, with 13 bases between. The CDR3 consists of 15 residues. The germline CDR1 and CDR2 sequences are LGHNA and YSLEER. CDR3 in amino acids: CASSQEGAIGTEAFF. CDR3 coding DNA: TGCGCCAGCAGCCAAGAGGGGGCGATTGGGACTGAAGCTTTCTTT.

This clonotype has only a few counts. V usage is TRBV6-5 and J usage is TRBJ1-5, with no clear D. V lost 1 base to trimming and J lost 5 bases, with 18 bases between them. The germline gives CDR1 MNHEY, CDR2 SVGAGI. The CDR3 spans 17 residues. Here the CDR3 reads CASSYFIDTNGHQPQHF. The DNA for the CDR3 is TGTGCCAGCAGTTACTTCATAGACACAAACGGGCATCAGCCCCAGCATTTT.

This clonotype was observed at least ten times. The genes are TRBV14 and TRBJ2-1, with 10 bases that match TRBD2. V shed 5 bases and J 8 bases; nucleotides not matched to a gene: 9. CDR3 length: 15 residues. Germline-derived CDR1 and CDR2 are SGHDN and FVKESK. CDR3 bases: TGTGCCAGCAGCTCTCTAGCGGGGGTGCCCGATGAGCAGTTCTTC. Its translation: CASSSLAGVPDEQFF.

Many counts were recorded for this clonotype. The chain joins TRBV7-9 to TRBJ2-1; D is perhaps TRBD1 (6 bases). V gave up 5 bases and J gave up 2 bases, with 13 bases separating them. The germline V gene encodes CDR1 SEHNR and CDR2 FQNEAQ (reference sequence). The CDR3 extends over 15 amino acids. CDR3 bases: TGTGCCAGCAGCCCCAAACAGGGTCCCTACAATGAGCAGTTCTTC. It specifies CASSPKQGPYNEQFF. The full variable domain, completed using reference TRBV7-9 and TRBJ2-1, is DTGVSQNPRHKITKRGQNVTFRCDPISEHNRLYWYRQTLGQGPEFLTYFQNEAQLEKSRLLSDRFSAERPKGSFSTLEIQRTEQGDSAMYLCASSPKQGPYNEQFFGPGTRLTVL.

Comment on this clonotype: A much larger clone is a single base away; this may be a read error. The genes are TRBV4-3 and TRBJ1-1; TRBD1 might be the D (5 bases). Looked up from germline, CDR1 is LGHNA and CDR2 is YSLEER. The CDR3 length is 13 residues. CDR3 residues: CASIQDRGTEAFF. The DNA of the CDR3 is TGCGCCAGCATCCAAGACAGAGGCACTGAAGCTTTCTTT.

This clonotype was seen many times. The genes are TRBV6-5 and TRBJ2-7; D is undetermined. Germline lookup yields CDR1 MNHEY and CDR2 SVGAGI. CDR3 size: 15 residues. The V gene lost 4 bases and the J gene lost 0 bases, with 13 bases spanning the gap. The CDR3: CASSSTPALSYEQYF. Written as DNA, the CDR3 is TGTGCCAGCAGTTCGACTCCAGCCCTCTCCTACGAGCAGTACTTC.